This TCR beta chain emerged from a study of blood T cells in healthy people across ages. Study observations and caveats: Both higher diversity and more naive CD4+ cells marked long-lived donors when set against aged donors.

With regard to this clonotype: The antigen is unknown.

CDR1 and CDR2 (germline): SGHAT, FQDESV (reference sequence). Trimming stripped 5 bases from V and 5 bases from J, with 11 bases between. The CDR3 has 13 amino acids. The individuals who served as donors were healthy Caucasians living in Russia, aged roughly 6 to 90. Samples each had at least 6 micrograms of total RNA extracted. Then a second PCR, running roughly 7 to 12 cycles, was carried out with a sample-barcoded 5' primer and a J-beta primer mix. Unique molecular identifiers of 12 random nucleotides labeled each cDNA. TCRdb called the 5' RACE reads again in MiXCR, with one record for every CDR3 protein. The data contain 1.4 million to 1.5 million distinct CDR3 sequences, 42% of them singletons.

The source of this sequence is a woman between 18 and 29 years old in good health. The V and J genes are TRBV11-1 and TRBJ2-3; D gene unclear. Sequenced sample: blood. As DNA, the CDR3 is TGTGCCAGCAGCGGACCCGGAGTAGATACGCAGTATTTT. Amino acids: CASSGPGVDTQYF. Looking up the rest from reference TRBV11-1 and TRBJ2-3 gives the full variable domain: EAEVAQSPRYKITEKSQAVAFWCDPISGHATLYWYRQILGQGPELLVQFQDESVVDDSQLPKDRFSAERLKGVDSTLKIQPAELGDSAMYLCASSGPGVDTQYFGPGTRLTVL.